This T cell receptor beta chain was obtained from a study of CD8 T cells in Susac syndrome. Study information: When blood was collected, patients with Susac syndrome were therapy-naive, were taking corticosteroids, or were receiving intravenous immunoglobulin alone.

The CDR3 has 14 residues. CDR1 is MNHEY, CDR2 SVGAGI, per germline. V was clipped by 4 bases and J by 4 bases; unmatched bases: 1. Random hexamers were used to reverse transcribe the RNA input (about 0.5 to 1 ug). The authors amplified TCR beta CDR3 across 54 Vbeta and 13 Jbeta using immunoSEQ multiplex PCR. One entry per CDR3 protein, called by TCRdb with MiXCR from the immunoSEQ multiplex PCR reads. The sample lists roughly 110,000 distinct CDR3 sequences, approximately 94% occurring once. The sample taken for sequencing was CD8+ T cells from PBMCs. V and J are TRBV6-5 and TRBJ2-1; 10 bases line up with TRBD2. The sequence was collected from a human donor with Susac syndrome. The CDR3 DNA is TGTGCCAGCAGTTCTAGCGGGGGTTACAATGAGCAGTTCTTC. It yields the protein CASSSSGGYNEQFF.